These 32 T cell receptor beta chains originate from one sample sequenced in a study of blood T cell repertoires in COVID-19. The protocol was immunoSEQ multiplex PCR, while the TCRdb copy is restricted to in-frame clones and leaves out a portion. The sample records some 670,000 clones, about 87% being singletons. The source material was peripheral blood. Receptor source: a woman aged 18-29 years with acute or convalescent COVID-19.

The chain links TRBV7-2 to TRBJ1-6, with D tentatively TRBD1 (5 bases). This CDR3 is 15 amino acids long. Trimming stripped 1 base from V and 10 bases from J, with 14 bases between. The V gene's germline CDR1 is SGHTA and CDR2 FQGNSA. This chain's CDR3 is CASSLEGLFWSPLHF. CDR3 DNA: TGTGCCAGCAGCTTAGAGGGACTTTTCTGGTCACCCCTCCACTTT. Complete variable domain (other parts from reference TRBV7-2 and TRBJ1-6): GAGVSQSPSNKVTEKGKDVELRCDPISGHTALYWYRQSLGQGLEFLIYFQGNSAPDKSGLPSDRFSAERTGGSVSTLTIQRTQQEDSAVYLCASSLEGLFWSPLHFGNGTRLTVT.

V is TRBV19 and J is TRBJ1-6; no definite D call. V lost 4 bases and J 0 bases, leaving 16 bases between the germline ends. Looked up from germline, CDR1 is LNHDA and CDR2 is SQIVND (reference sequence). This CDR3 comprises 18 residues. DNA of the CDR3: TGTGCCAGTAGTACGGGTATAACGGAGAGCTCCTATAATTCACCCCTCCACTTT. Translating it yields CASSTGITESSYNSPLHF.

This chain links TRBV6-5 with TRBJ1-4; 8 positions agree with TRBD1. This CDR3 has 14 amino acids. V trimming: 6 bases; J trimming: 4 bases; junction bases outside the gene matches: 4. Germline V gene data show CDR1 as MNHEY and CDR2 as SVGAGI. DNA for the CDR3: TGTGCCAGCAGCAAACAGGGGGGTAATGAAAAACTGTTTTTT. Translated: CASSKQGGNEKLFF.

J is TRBJ2-1 and V is TRBV6-4, with 8 nucleotides matching TRBD1. Germline V lookup: CDR1 MRHNA, CDR2 SNTAGT. CDR3 size: 13 residues. With 5 bases clipped from V and 10 bases from J, the junction kept 7 bases outside the gene matches. Here the CDR3 DNA reads TGTGCCAGCAGTCTGACAGGGGCTCGGGAGCAGTTCTTC. Translated, it gives CASSLTGAREQFF.

The chain carries TRBV3-1 (or the pseudogene TRBV3-2) and TRBJ1-1; a possible D gene is TRBD1 (5 bases). CDR3 length equals 15 residues. Germline-derived CDR1 and CDR2 are LGHDT and YNNKEL (reference sequence). Trimming shortened V by 0 bases and J by 5 bases, and 13 bases separated the two germline ends. The CDR3 sequence: CASSQDYMGTTEAFF. The CDR3 DNA follows: TGTGCCAGCAGCCAAGATTATATGGGGACTACTGAAGCTTTCTTT.

J is TRBJ1-6 and V is TRBV7-9; 10 bases are a match to TRBD1. Germline trimming cut 6 bases from V and 8 bases from J; bases unmatched to any gene: 10. This CDR3 region has 16 residues. The germline gives CDR1 SEHNR, CDR2 FQNEAQ (reference sequence). Written as DNA, the CDR3 is TGTGCCAGCAGTTCCAGTGGGGGGACAGGGGATTCACCCCTCCACTTT. This gives the protein CASSSSGGTGDSPLHF. Supplemented by reference TRBV7-9 and TRBJ1-6, the full variable domain reads DTGVSQNPRHKITKRGQNVTFRCDPISEHNRLYWYRQTLGQGPEFLTYFQNEAQLEKSRLLSDRFSAERPKGSFSTLEIQRTEQGDSAMYLCASSSSGGTGDSPLHFGNGTRLTVT.

This clone was seen only a few times. The chain couples TRBV2 to TRBJ2-2, with a weak D call TRBD1 (5 bases). The length of the CDR3 is 16 residues. The ends were cut back, 1 base at V and 8 bases at J, with 17 bases in the middle. Germline V gene lookup returns CDR1 SNHLY and CDR2 FYNNEI. The CDR3 DNA follows: TGTGCCAGCAGTGAAGTGTGGTCCAGGGCCGGGGGGGAGCTGTTTTTT. Its protein is CASSEVWSRAGGELFF.

The chain employs TRBV6-2 or TRBV6-3 and TRBJ1-6, with a possible D match to TRBD1 (6 bases). The CDR3 loop spans 18 amino acids. V was clipped by 2 bases and J by 5 bases, with 19 bases between them. Germline V CDR1 and CDR2: MNHEY, SVGEGT. The CDR3, as DNA: TGTGCCAGCAGTTACCGAAAAACAGGGTATTGGGATAATTCACCCCTCCACTTT. Translating gives CASSYRKTGYWDNSPLHF.

The table lists this clone with a few counts. The CDR3 reads CAWHRGLDMDEQFF. The CDR3 DNA sequence: TGTGCCTGGCACCGGGGTCTAGACATGGATGAGCAGTTCTTC. The chain links TRBV30 to TRBJ2-1; possibly TRBD2 for D (5 bases). The V end lost 5 bases, the J end lost 8 bases, and 19 bases lay between the germline ends. Per the germline V gene, CDR1 is GTSNPN and CDR2 is SVGIG (reference sequence). The CDR3 sequence is 14 residues long.

The rearrangement joins TRBV25-1 to TRBJ1-2; TRBD1 is a possible D gene (6 bases). CDR1 and CDR2 from the germline V gene are MGHDK and SYGVNS. This CDR3 has 14 residues. The V end lost 6 bases, the J end lost 4 bases, and 15 bases lay between the germline ends. CDR3 DNA: TGTGCCAGCAGCCACAGGGTGGAGGTCTATGGCTACACCTTC. Its translation: CASSHRVEVYGYTF.

CDR3 sequence: CAWSVGGTVYNEQFF. The CDR3, as DNA: TGTGCCTGGAGTGTAGGGGGGACAGTATACAATGAGCAGTTCTTC. The rearrangement uses TRBV30 and TRBJ2-1; tentatively, D is TRBD1 (7 bases). V gave up 0 bases and J gave up 4 bases, with 13 bases separating them. Germline CDR1 reads GTSNPN; CDR2 reads SVGIG (reference sequence). The CDR3 loop spans 15 amino acids.

In its sample, this clone was seen once. This chain joins TRBV3-1 (or the pseudogene TRBV3-2) and TRBJ1-6; D possibly corresponds to TRBD1 (5 bases). Germline V gene lookup returns CDR1 LGHDT and CDR2 YNNKEL (reference sequence). The ends were cut back, 2 bases at V and 10 bases at J, with 12 bases in the middle. CDR3 length: 14 amino acids. The CDR3 nucleotides are TGTGCCAGCAGCCAACGCGGGGAGGGGTCACCCCTCCACTTT. Its translation is CASSQRGEGSPLHF.

The chain links TRBV6-2 or TRBV6-3 to TRBJ1-3, with D maybe TRBD1 (5 bases). CDR3 length: 14 residues. The germline V gene encodes CDR1 MNHEY and CDR2 SVGEGT. With 5 bases removed from V and 3 bases from J, the gap between germline ends came to 11 bases. CDR3 sequence (DNA): TGTGCCAGCAGTGTTGGGGCCCTTGGAAACACCATATATTTT. Protein: CASSVGALGNTIYF.

V gene TRBV25-1 combines with J gene TRBJ1-6; possible D gene TRBD1, 5 bases. Trimming removed 2 bases at V and 8 bases at J, with 13 bases between. The CDR3 extends over 15 amino acids. Germline V gene data show CDR1 as MGHDK and CDR2 as SYGVNS. CDR3 nucleotides: TGTGCCAGCAGTGAAGTAGGGGTTTGGGATTCACCCCTCCACTTT. It encodes CASSEVGVWDSPLHF.

This sequence joins TRBV7-9 and TRBJ2-5; TRBD2 matches at 14 bases. The CDR3 length is 15 residues. Germline CDR1 is SEHNR and CDR2 is FQNEAQ (reference sequence). Unmatched junction bases numbered 3, after V lost 7 bases and J lost 2 bases. The CDR3 DNA reads as TGTGCCAGCACCTGGACTAGCGGGGGGCAAGAGACCCAGTACTTC. Its protein is CASTWTSGGQETQYF.

The chain has TRBV7-6 and TRBJ1-3, with 7 bases that match TRBD1. In germline, CDR1 is SGHVS, CDR2 FNYEAQ. V lost 2 bases and J lost 4; bases outside the gene matches: 14. This CDR3 region has 18 residues. The CDR3 nucleotides are TGTGCCAGCAGCTTACCCAAACTAACAGGGGACAGAGGAAACACCATATATTTT. It translates to CASSLPKLTGDRGNTIYF.

The chain combines TRBV4-3 with TRBJ1-2; possible D gene TRBD1, 6 bases. There are 15 residues in the CDR3. Trimming took off 3 bases at V and 3 bases at J, with 14 bases between the two ends. CDR1 and CDR2 (germline): LGHNA, YSLEER. The CDR3 reads CASSHNRVGDYGYTF. CDR3 DNA sequence: TGCGCCAGCAGCCACAACAGGGTAGGGGACTATGGCTACACCTTC.

The chain couples TRBV28 to TRBJ2-6, with 8 bases lining up with TRBD2. Per the germline V gene, CDR1 is MDHEN and CDR2 is SYDVKM. This CDR3 has 18 amino acids. V dropped 3 bases and J dropped 2; count of bases not matched to a gene: 9. Here the CDR3 reads CASSFGAGGGTGANVLTF. The CDR3 nucleotides read TGTGCCAGCAGTTTCGGAGCCGGCGGGGGGACTGGGGCCAACGTCCTGACTTTC.

The V call is TRBV9, the J call TRBJ2-5, with 10 nucleotides matching TRBD2. The V gene's germline CDR1 is SGDLS and CDR2 YYNGEE. V was pared by 0 bases and J by 9 bases, with 14 bases of the junction left unmatched. The CDR3 runs to 17 residues. The CDR3 region is CASSVAGWTSGPMAQYF. As DNA, the CDR3 is TGTGCCAGCAGCGTAGCCGGTTGGACTAGCGGACCCATGGCCCAGTACTTC.

This sequence joins TRBV7-9 and TRBJ1-4; 9 bases fit TRBD1. J gave up 7 bases and V 5 bases, and 8 bases lay outside the gene matches. CDR3 length: 15 amino acids. Germline V gene sequence: CDR1 SEHNR, CDR2 FQNEAQ (reference sequence). CDR3: CASSRGGQGPEKLFF. The CDR3 DNA is TGTGCCAGCAGCCGAGGGGGACAGGGCCCTGAAAAACTGTTTTTT.

The chain has TRBV5-6 and TRBJ2-1; weak D call: TRBD2 (5 bases). CDR3 size: 16 residues. Germline assignment: CDR1 SGHDT and CDR2 YYEEEE. V gave up 2 bases and J gave up 0 bases, with 12 bases separating them. Here the CDR3 DNA reads TGTGCCAGCAGCTTCCCCACGGGAAGCTCCTACAATGAGCAGTTCTTC. As protein: CASSFPTGSSYNEQFF.

The rearrangement joins TRBV15 to TRBJ2-2; 15 nucleotides line up with TRBD2. Germline V gives CDR1 LNHNV, CDR2 YYDKDF (reference sequence). With 1 base clipped from V and 0 bases from J, the junction kept 3 bases outside the gene matches. This CDR3 has 19 amino acids. CDR3 loop: CATSRGRTSGGANTGELFF. The CDR3 DNA reads as TGTGCCACCAGCAGAGGGAGGACTAGCGGGGGGGCGAACACCGGGGAGCTGTTTTTT.

The V and J genes are TRBV4-2 and TRBJ2-1; the match to TRBD2 covers 10 bases. This CDR3 region has 16 residues. Germline assignment: CDR1 LGHNA and CDR2 YNFKEQ. V dropped 1 base and J dropped 7; count of bases not matched to a gene: 7. This CDR3 is CASSQGSSGGQNEQFF. The DNA of the CDR3 is TGTGCCAGCAGCCAAGGTAGTAGCGGGGGGCAAAATGAGCAGTTCTTC.

The V gene is TRBV6-5, the J gene TRBJ1-5; TRBD1 might be the D (6 bases). The ends were cut back, 5 bases at V and 6 bases at J, with 17 bases in the middle. Germline-derived CDR1 and CDR2 are MNHEY and SVGAGI. The CDR3 contains 15 residues. The CDR3 is CASSPKTGSIQPQHF. In DNA, the CDR3 is TGTGCCAGCAGTCCGAAGACAGGTTCCATTCAGCCCCAGCATTTT.

The chain recombines TRBV24-1 with TRBJ1-6, with D uncertain. Trimming shortened V by 4 bases and J by 1 base, and 4 bases separated the two germline ends. The CDR3 has 14 residues. Germline V gene sequence: CDR1 KGHDR, CDR2 SFDVKD. CDR3 DNA: TGTGCCACCAGTGACGGGTCCTATAATTCACCCCTCCACTTT. It translates to CATSDGSYNSPLHF.

The genes are TRBV5-4 and TRBJ2-1; D remains ambiguous. The CDR3 runs to 14 residues. Trimming stripped 1 base from V and 6 bases from J, with 11 bases between. The V gene's germline CDR1 is SGHNT and CDR2 YYREEE (reference sequence). CDR3 loop: CASSLSSGVNEQFF. The CDR3 DNA sequence: TGTGCCAGCAGCTTGAGCTCGGGTGTCAATGAGCAGTTCTTC. The full variable domain, in which reference TRBV5-4 and TRBJ2-1 provide the parts outside the CDR3, is ETGVTQSPTHLIKTRGQQVTLRCSSQSGHNTVSWYQQALGQGPQFIFQYYREEENGRGNFPPRFSGLQFPNYSSELNVNALELDDSALYLCASSLSSGVNEQFFGPGTRLTVL.

The chain combines TRBV7-9 with TRBJ1-1; possibly TRBD1 for D (5 bases). CDR3 length equals 14 residues. Trimming cost V 5 bases and J 4 bases, with 14 bases left between them. Germline assignment: CDR1 SEHNR and CDR2 FQNEAQ (reference sequence). This CDR3 is CASSHTGPATEAFF. DNA for the CDR3: TGTGCCAGCAGCCATACAGGTCCCGCCACTGAAGCTTTCTTT.

Of note for this clone: No DNA is shown, since the ends of the CDR3 on it are uncertain; the CDR3 is the one TCRdb lists. The chain joins TRBV27 to TRBJ1-2; TRBD1, the D gene given by the table, was not confirmed from the DNA. The germline CDR1 and CDR2 sequences are MNHEY and SMNVEV (reference sequence). From its first to its last residue, the CDR3 has 15 amino acids. CDR3 region: CASSDSGQGVHGYTF.

V gene TRBV9 combines with J gene TRBJ2-3; 7 bases align to TRBD2. The CDR3 runs 16 residues. The V gene's germline CDR1 is SGDLS and CDR2 YYNGEE. J lost 2 bases, V lost 4 bases, and 10 bases had no gene match. The CDR3 sequence: CASSLGLGPYTDTQYF. Written as DNA, the CDR3 is TGTGCCAGCAGCCTTGGACTAGGTCCCTACACAGATACGCAGTATTTT.

The rearrangement uses TRBV29-1 and TRBJ1-4, with D perhaps TRBD1 (6 bases). The CDR3 consists of 13 residues. Trimming pared 8 bases from V and 6 bases from J, leaving 16 bases between. Looked up from germline, CDR1 is SQVTM and CDR2 is ANQGSEA. The CDR3 DNA reads as TGCAGCATCCCGGACAGTACTGATGAAAAACTGTTTTTT. It yields the protein CSIPDSTDEKLFF.

V is TRBV11-2 and J is TRBJ2-2; possible D gene TRBD2, 5 bases. Germline CDR1 reads SGHAT; CDR2 reads FQNNGV. V lost 1 base to trimming and J lost 6 bases, with 6 bases between them. The CDR3 has 13 residues. CDR3 sequence: CASSLVGAGELFF. Written as DNA, the CDR3 is TGTGCCAGCAGCTTAGTCGGGGCCGGGGAGCTGTTTTTT. Using reference TRBV11-2 and TRBJ2-2 for the parts outside the CDR3, the full variable domain is EAGVAQSPRYKIIEKRQSVAFWCNPISGHATLYWYQQILGQGPKLLIQFQNNGVVDDSQLPKDRFSAERLKGVDSTLKIQPAKLEDSAVYLCASSLVGAGELFFGEGSRLTVL.

The V gene is TRBV30, the J gene TRBJ2-5, with 7 nucleotides matching TRBD1. Unmatched junction bases numbered 1, after V lost 5 bases and J lost 1 base. Germline V CDR1 and CDR2: GTSNPN, SVGIG (reference sequence). CDR3 length: 12 amino acids. This CDR3 reads CAWGTVQETQYF. CDR3 DNA sequence: TGTGCCTGGGGGACAGTCCAAGAGACCCAGTACTTC.